Listed below are T cell receptor beta chains from one sample, sequenced in a study of blood T cell repertoires in COVID-19. This table comes from immunoSEQ multiplex PCR, and its TCRdb copy is limited to in-frame clones, with some not included. This repertoire shows 380,000 or so clones, 70% to 90% found once; its top ten account for around 2%. The sample consisted of PBMCs or T cells enriched from blood (not recorded which). The receptors originated from a woman between 40 and 50 years old with acute COVID-19. Each CDR3 is given with its conserved first and last residue. The order of the fields is V gene, D gene, J gene, clone size, CDR3 DNA, CDR3 protein. D genes are given only for firm matches. Clone size appears in some rows only: once, few, many, or a class for an expanded clone.

v_call: TRBV27
d_call: -
j_call: TRBJ1-5
clone_size: -
cdr3_nt: TGTGCCAGCAGTTTAGATGGGCGGCAGGGTTTTCAGCCCCAGCATTTT
cdr3_aa: CASSLDGRQGFQPQHF

v_call: TRBV18
d_call: -
j_call: TRBJ1-2
clone_size: -
cdr3_nt: TGTGCCAGCTCACCCTCCGGGGGGCCTAGGTATGGCTACACCTTC
cdr3_aa: CASSPSGGPRYGYTF

v_call: TRBV3-1/TRBV3-2
d_call: -
j_call: TRBJ1-1
clone_size: -
cdr3_nt: TGTGCCAGCAGCCAAGGATTTGGTACAACTTTCTTT
cdr3_aa: CASSQGFGTTFF

v_call: TRBV19
d_call: -
j_call: TRBJ2-7
clone_size: -
cdr3_nt: TGTGCCAGTAGTCCCGCCCCCACTAGAGACGAGCAGTACTTC
cdr3_aa: CASSPAPTRDEQYF

v_call: TRBV4-2
d_call: -
j_call: TRBJ2-1
clone_size: -
cdr3_nt: TGTGCCAGCAGCCAAGATCTCGCCTACAATGAGCAGTTCTTC
cdr3_aa: CASSQDLAYNEQFF

v_call: TRBV24-1
d_call: -
j_call: TRBJ2-7
clone_size: -
cdr3_nt: TGTGCCACCAGTAGACGGGGGTACGAGCAGTACTTC
cdr3_aa: CATSRRGYEQYF

v_call: TRBV11-2
d_call: -
j_call: TRBJ1-2
clone_size: -
cdr3_nt: TGTGCCAGCAGCCCCGGGGGGGCCACTCGGTTTTATGGCTACACCTTC
cdr3_aa: CASSPGGATRFYGYTF

v_call: TRBV6-5
d_call: -
j_call: TRBJ1-5
clone_size: few
cdr3_nt: TGTGCCAGCAGTTACGGCAGGGGTAATCAGCCCCAGCATTTT
cdr3_aa: CASSYGRGNQPQHF

v_call: TRBV12-3/TRBV12-4
d_call: TRBD1
j_call: TRBJ1-2
clone_size: -
cdr3_nt: TGTGCCAGCAGTTGGACAGGGTATGGCTACACCTTC
cdr3_aa: CASSWTGYGYTF

v_call: TRBV7-9
d_call: TRBD1
j_call: TRBJ2-7
clone_size: once
cdr3_nt: TGTGCCAGCAGCCCAGACCCCGGGACAGGCTCCTACGAGCAGTACTTC
cdr3_aa: CASSPDPGTGSYEQYF

v_call: TRBV6-5
d_call: TRBD1
j_call: TRBJ1-2
clone_size: -
cdr3_nt: TGTGCCAGCAGTTCCCAGACAGGGGGTGCCTATGGCTACACCTTC
cdr3_aa: CASSSQTGGAYGYTF

v_call: TRBV7-8
d_call: -
j_call: TRBJ1-1
clone_size: -
cdr3_nt: TGTGCCAGCAGCTTACTTACGGGACACTCCGAAGCTTTCTTT
cdr3_aa: CASSLLTGHSEAFF

v_call: TRBV25-1
d_call: -
j_call: TRBJ1-3
clone_size: -
cdr3_nt: TGTGCCAGCAGTGAATTCAGCGGGGACACCATATATTTT
cdr3_aa: CASSEFSGDTIYF

v_call: TRBV19
d_call: TRBD1
j_call: TRBJ1-5
clone_size: -
cdr3_nt: TGTGCCAGTATGAAGATCTTCGCTAGACAGGGGGCAACGCTTAATCAGCCCCAGCATTTT
cdr3_aa: CASMKIFARQGATLNQPQHF

v_call: TRBV12-5
d_call: TRBD1
j_call: TRBJ1-1
clone_size: -
cdr3_nt: TGTGCTAGTGGTTTGGTACTTGGCAGGGGGGACACTGAAGCTTTCTTT
cdr3_aa: CASGLVLGRGDTEAFF

v_call: TRBV3-1/TRBV3-2
d_call: -
j_call: TRBJ1-3
clone_size: few
cdr3_nt: TGTGCCAGCAGCCAAGACCAGGGGACGGTTGGAAACACCATATATTTT
cdr3_aa: CASSQDQGTVGNTIYF

v_call: TRBV5-4
d_call: -
j_call: TRBJ1-2
clone_size: -
cdr3_nt: TGTGCCAGCAGCTTGCGGCAGGGTTATGGCTACACCTTC
cdr3_aa: CASSLRQGYGYTF

v_call: TRBV29-1
d_call: TRBD1
j_call: TRBJ1-1
clone_size: -
cdr3_nt: TGCAGCGGCCGACAGGGGGGGAACACTGAAGCTTTCTTT
cdr3_aa: CSGRQGGNTEAFF